This passage covers 10 T cell receptor beta chains from one sample sequenced in a study of cytomegalovirus exposure and HLA in healthy donors. PCR involved 60 Vbeta and 13 Jbeta primers. Only in-frame clones appear in the TCRdb table, and some are missing; sequencing was by immunoSEQ multiplex PCR. The data contain about 120,000 clones, roughly 80% of them seen just once; the ten biggest clones take up around 8%. What was sequenced was PBMCs. The receptors were sampled from a female donor in good health and CMV-seropositive.

The chain joins TRBV6-7 to TRBJ2-5; TRBD1 matches 7 bases. TRBV6-7 qualifies as an ORF whose function is uncertain. Trimming at V came to 0 bases and at J to 3 bases, leaving 7 bases not matched to a gene. The CDR3 spans 16 residues. DNA of the CDR3: TGTGCCAGCAGTTACTCATCAAGACAGGGCGAAGAGACCCAGTACTTC. Protein: CASSYSSRQGEETQYF.

The chain uses TRBV29-1 and TRBJ2-1, with TRBD2 as a possible D gene (6 bases). CDR1 and CDR2 from the germline V gene are SQVTM and ANQGSEA. V lost 1 base and J lost 12, with 16 bases in between. The length of the CDR3 is 13 residues. The CDR3 here is CSVEVTASEGQFF. For the CDR3, the DNA is TGCAGCGTTGAAGTGACCGCGTCGGAGGGGCAGTTCTTC.

Points on this clone: Mismatch with germline at one junction end may stem from a read error. The V call is TRBV6-6, the J call TRBJ1-3, with unresolved D. Germline V gene sequence: CDR1 MNHNY, CDR2 SVGAGI (reference sequence). There are 14 residues in the CDR3. As DNA, the CDR3 is TGTGCCAGCAGTTACCCTAGCTCTGGAAACGCCATATATTTT. This gives the protein CASSYPSSGNAIYF.

The V gene is TRBV11-2, the J gene TRBJ1-2; no definite D call. The CDR3 contains 15 residues. Germline V gene lookup returns CDR1 SGHAT and CDR2 FQNNGV. The V and J ends lost 0 bases and 2 bases respectively, with 10 bases between them. CDR3 in DNA: TGTGCCAGCAGCTTAGAGGGCCGTTCCAACTATGGCTACACCTTC. Residues: CASSLEGRSNYGYTF.

This clone was observed a single time. The chain uses TRBV6-5 and TRBJ1-3; D not resolved. Trimming took off 4 bases at V and 2 bases at J, with 12 bases between the two ends. The CDR3 runs to 15 residues. Per germline, CDR1 MNHEY and CDR2 SVGAGI. CDR3 sequence reads: CASSSLWRAGNTIYF. CDR3 bases: TGTGCCAGCAGTTCCCTATGGAGGGCTGGAAACACCATATATTTT.

The chain employs TRBV6-1 and TRBJ1-4, with D hard to call. The germline V gene encodes CDR1 MNHNS and CDR2 SASEGT. There are 16 residues in the CDR3. Trimming left V 2 bases short and J 0 bases short, with 10 bases between. CDR3 nucleotides: TGTGCCAGCAGTGAACGGGTCAGTTCAACTAATGAAAAACTGTTTTTT. It yields the protein CASSERVSSTNEKLFF.

This clone was seen a handful of times. The rearrangement links TRBV7-9 to TRBJ2-7; D gene unclear. CDR3 size: 13 residues. Germline assignment: CDR1 SEHNR and CDR2 FQNEAQ (reference sequence). V was shortened by 1 base and J by 6 bases, with 10 bases between the two germline ends. CDR3 sequence (DNA): TGTGCCAGCAGCTTAGGGTTAGAAGCCGAGCAGTACTTC. It codes for CASSLGLEAEQYF.

The chain carries TRBV28 and TRBJ1-4; no firm D call. Germline V gene lookup returns CDR1 MDHEN and CDR2 SYDVKM. Trimming stripped 4 bases from V and 7 bases from J, with 25 bases between. This CDR3 is 18 amino acids long. The CDR3 sequence: CASSSPLLVSNRSEKLFF. The CDR3 region has the DNA TGTGCCAGCAGTTCGCCCCTGTTAGTCTCCAATCGAAGTGAAAAACTGTTTTTT.

The chain uses TRBV10-3 and TRBJ1-3; D is ambiguous. Germline CDR1 and CDR2: ENHRY and SYGVKD. The CDR3 is made up of 14 amino acids. Trimming took 6 bases from V and 2 from J, leaving 11 bases between them. CDR3 nucleotides: TGTGCCATCAGCGGAGACCAGCCTGGAAACACCATATATTTT. Translated: CAISGDQPGNTIYF.

CDR3 in amino acids: CASSGSAQGGAGELFF. Written as DNA, the CDR3 is TGTGCCAGTAGTGGGTCAGCACAGGGGGGGGCCGGGGAGCTGTTTTTT. The chain recombines TRBV19 with TRBJ2-2, with D possibly TRBD1 on 8 matching bases. Germline CDR1 is LNHDA and CDR2 is SQIVND (reference sequence). The CDR3 runs to 16 residues. V dropped 5 bases and J dropped 6 bases, with 19 bases sitting between them.